These 19 T cell receptor beta chains were all obtained from the same sample, sequenced in a study of cytomegalovirus exposure and HLA in healthy donors. PCR involved 60 Vbeta and 13 Jbeta primers. Here immunoSEQ multiplex PCR was the method, and the copy in TCRdb shows in-frame clones only, minus some. Recorded for this sample: 45,000 to 65,000 clones. The sequencing input was PBMCs. The receptors stem from a man in his late teens or twenties in good health and CMV-seropositive.

The J gene is TRBJ1-2, the V gene TRBV5-1, with 7 bases fitting TRBD1. Germline V gives CDR1 SGHRS, CDR2 YFSETQ. V dropped 4 bases and J dropped 5; count of bases not matched to a gene: 20. The CDR3 sequence is 18 residues long. The CDR3 coding sequence is TGCGCCAGCAGCATTAGGATCCCCGGGACAGCTTCCACTTATGGCTACACCTTC. Its protein is CASSIRIPGTASTYGYTF. Using reference TRBV5-1 and TRBJ1-2 for the parts outside the CDR3, the full variable domain is KAGVTQTPRYLIKTRGQQVTLSCSPISGHRSVSWYQQTPGQGLQFLFEYFSETQRNKGNFPGRFSGRQFSNSRSEMNVSTLELGDSALYLCASSIRIPGTASTYGYTFGSGTRLTVV.

This sequence joins TRBV7-6 and TRBJ1-2; D possibly corresponds to TRBD1 (5 bases). Trimming took 5 bases from V and 10 from J, leaving 17 bases between them. Germline CDR1 reads SGHVS; CDR2 reads FNYEAQ. The CDR3 runs 13 residues. This chain's CDR3 is CASSLDQGGNYTF. DNA for the CDR3: TGTGCCAGCAGCCTAGACCAGGGCGGGAACTACACCTTC.

This chain uses TRBV27 with TRBJ2-6, with a weak D call TRBD2 (5 bases). V lost 8 bases, J lost 0 bases, and 17 bases lay in between. Looked up from germline, CDR1 is MNHEY and CDR2 is SMNVEV (reference sequence). The CDR3 length is 17 residues. The CDR3 loop is CASGRGKAYSGANVLTF. CDR3 DNA: TGTGCCAGCGGGAGAGGGAAGGCGTACTCTGGGGCCAACGTCCTGACTTTC.

The chain employs TRBV28 and TRBJ2-3; D may be TRBD2 (6 bases). CDR1 MDHEN and CDR2 SYDVKM come from the germline V gene. With 1 base removed from V and 1 base from J, the gap between germline ends came to 9 bases. CDR3 length: 15 residues. The CDR3 loop is CASSLSGDRTDTQYF. CDR3 bases: TGTGCCAGCAGTTTATCGGGGGATCGCACAGATACGCAGTATTTT.

The V gene is TRBV6-5, the J gene TRBJ2-5; D is ambiguous. The J call may be mistaken, given a closer DNA end match to TRBJ2-7. The CDR3 consists of 14 residues. Germline-derived CDR1 and CDR2 are MNHEY and SVGAGI. The CDR3 is CASSYSVSSYEQYF. The CDR3 coding sequence is TGTGCCAGCAGTTACTCGGTGAGCTCCTACGAGCAGTACTTC.

The chain links TRBV27 to TRBJ2-7, with TRBD2 identical over 7 bases. Germline V gives CDR1 MNHEY, CDR2 SMNVEV (reference sequence). The CDR3 is 16 residues long. The V and J ends lost 5 bases and 4 bases, in that order; junction bases with no gene match: 14. The CDR3 sequence is CASSRGPETSSYEQYF. The CDR3 DNA reads as TGTGCCAGCAGTCGGGGCCCCGAGACTAGCAGTTACGAGCAGTACTTC.

The rearrangement joins TRBV19 to TRBJ2-2; D possibly corresponds to TRBD1 (5 bases). Trimming took off 3 bases at V and 1 base at J, with 6 bases between the two ends. The CDR3 has 14 residues. Germline V gives CDR1 LNHDA, CDR2 SQIVND (reference sequence). The CDR3 coding sequence is TGTGCCAGTAGTATGGGGCGGAACACCGGGGAGCTGTTTTTT. Translated: CASSMGRNTGELFF. Combining the CDR3 with reference TRBV19 and TRBJ2-2 gives the whole variable domain DGGITQSPKYLFRKEGQNVTLSCEQNLNHDAMYWYRQDPGQGLRLIYYSQIVNDFQKGDIAEGYSVSREKKESFPLTVTSAQKNPTAFYLCASSMGRNTGELFFGEGSRLTVL.

The chain has TRBV9 and TRBJ2-3; D may be TRBD2 (7 bases). The CDR3 length is 20 residues. The germline V gene encodes CDR1 SGDLS and CDR2 YYNGEE. Trimming removed 0 bases from V and 0 bases from J, with 23 bases in between. The CDR3 sequence: CASSVVRGGGKNSSTDTQYF. In nucleotides, the CDR3 is TGTGCCAGCAGCGTAGTAAGAGGGGGGGGGAAAAACTCTAGCACAGATACGCAGTATTTT.

The chain links TRBV28 to TRBJ1-2; 8 nucleotides align to TRBD1. Per the germline V gene, CDR1 is MDHEN and CDR2 is SYDVKM. With 4 bases clipped from V and 8 bases from J, the junction kept 12 bases outside the gene matches. The CDR3 sequence is 15 residues long. CDR3 sequence (DNA): TGTGCCAGCAGTTCCACAGGGGGAGGAACTAGAGGCTACACCTTC. This codes for CASSSTGGGTRGYTF.

The chain has TRBV6-5 and TRBJ2-5; possibly TRBD1 for D (6 bases). This CDR3 has 15 amino acids. V was clipped by 4 bases and J by 7 bases, with 19 bases between them. Looked up from germline, CDR1 is MNHEY and CDR2 is SVGAGI. Here the CDR3 DNA reads TGTGCCAGCAGTTCCGGAAGGGACAACTTTAGGACCCAGTACTTC. This gives the protein CASSSGRDNFRTQYF.

The gene calls are TRBV7-3 and TRBJ2-3, with 8 bases identical to TRBD2. Unmatched junction bases numbered 8, after V lost 1 base and J lost 5 bases. The CDR3 has 16 residues. Germline values: CDR1 SGHTA, CDR2 FQGTGA. CDR3 DNA sequence: TGTGCCAGCAGCTTAAATGGAGCGGGAGCCGGAGATACGCAGTATTTT. It encodes CASSLNGAGAGDTQYF. Drawing the rest from reference TRBV7-3 and TRBJ2-3, the complete variable domain is GAGVSQTPSNKVTEKGKYVELRCDPISGHTALYWYRQSLGQGPEFLIYFQGTGAADDSGLPNDRFFAVRPEGSVSTLKIQRTERGDSAVYLCASSLNGAGAGDTQYFGPGTRLTVL.

CDR3 residues: CSAGSSNEQYF. CDR3 DNA sequence: TGCAGCGCCGGGTCTAGTAACGAGCAGTACTTC. V gene TRBV29-1 combines with J gene TRBJ2-7; D uncertain. The ends were cut back, 7 bases at V and 5 bases at J, with 12 bases in the middle. Per the germline V gene, CDR1 is SQVTM and CDR2 is ANQGSEA. This CDR3 has 11 amino acids.

V and J are TRBV10-1 and TRBJ2-2, with D possibly matching TRBD2 (6 bases). Germline V gives CDR1 WNHNN, CDR2 SYGVQD (reference sequence). The CDR3 extends over 13 amino acids. V was trimmed by 11 bases and J by 6 bases, leaving 16 bases between them. The CDR3 DNA reads TGCGCCGGGAGGACATGGGGGGCCGGGGAGCTGTTTTTT. Protein product: CAGRTWGAGELFF.

The CDR3 DNA is TGCAGCGTTGAAGTGGGGGGATGGGAATACAATGAGCAGTTCTTC. It is translated as CSVEVGGWEYNEQFF. The chain couples TRBV29-1 to TRBJ2-1; weak D call: TRBD2 (6 bases). The germline gives CDR1 SQVTM, CDR2 ANQGSEA. The CDR3 is 15 amino acids. V was clipped by 1 base and J by 4 bases, with 14 bases between them.

V and J are TRBV7-3 and TRBJ2-7; 10 bases fit TRBD1. This CDR3 contains 15 residues. V was clipped by 5 bases and J by 1 base; unmatched bases: 5. The germline V gene has CDR1 SGHTA and CDR2 FQGTGA. In DNA, the CDR3 is TGTGCCAGCAGCCCTAGACAGGGGGCTTCCTACGAGCAGTACTTC. Its translation: CASSPRQGASYEQYF.

V usage is TRBV6-1 and J usage is TRBJ1-3, with D unclear. In germline, CDR1 is MNHNS, CDR2 SASEGT. CDR3 length equals 13 residues. Trimming stripped 8 bases from V and 0 bases from J, with 8 bases between. This CDR3 is CASGLSSGNTIYF. CDR3 nucleotide sequence: TGTGCCAGCGGACTGAGCTCTGGAAACACCATATATTTT.

The chain recombines TRBV15 with TRBJ2-7; 12 positions agree with TRBD2. V was pared by 3 bases and J by 1 base, with 4 bases of the junction left unmatched. Germline V gene data show CDR1 as LNHNV and CDR2 as YYDKDF (reference sequence). This CDR3 has 16 residues. The CDR3 DNA sequence: TGTGCCACCAGCAGCAGACTAGCGGGAGAGTCCTACGAGCAGTACTTC. Translated, it gives CATSSRLAGESYEQYF.

J is TRBJ2-5 and V is TRBV9; the D gene is possibly TRBD2 (6 bases). This CDR3 region has 14 residues. Germline CDR1 reads SGDLS; CDR2 reads YYNGEE. Deletions cut 3 bases from V and 2 bases from J, with 11 bases between. The DNA of the CDR3 is TGTGCCAGCAGCGCGGGACTGGATCAAGAGACCCAGTACTTC. Residues: CASSAGLDQETQYF.

J is TRBJ1-1 and V is TRBV2; D not certain. Trimming cost V 5 bases and J 5 bases, with 18 bases left between them. Germline-derived CDR1 and CDR2 are SNHLY and FYNNEI. The CDR3 has 15 residues. The CDR3 region is CASSRRSGVGTEAFF. CDR3 DNA sequence: TGTGCCAGCAGTCGCCGCTCCGGGGTGGGTACTGAAGCTTTCTTT.